This TCR beta chain was captured by sequencing in a study of CD8+ T cells in alopecia areata. The overall study: For the treated group, dosing was oral tofacitinib at 5 to 10 mg twice daily. Study results and limitations: One nonresponder leaves baseline CD8+ expansion's link to response uncertain. Mice showed clearer TCR sharing than patients did, a gap that was possibly HLA-related.

CDR1 MNHEY and CDR2 SMNVEV come from the germline V gene (reference sequence). After removal of 2 bases from V and 4 bases from J, the junction contained 8 bases not matched to a gene. The CDR3 is 16 amino acids. cDNA reverse transcribed from extracted RNA served as the sequencing template. Sequenced by immunoSEQ multiplex PCR; TCRdb stores in-frame clones only, minus some. The sample has 140,000 to 150,000 clones; 45% to 60% are singletons. Treatment described: oral pan-JAK inhibitor, 5-10 mg twice daily. As concerns this clone: As yet, its antigen is unknown.

J is TRBJ2-5 and V is TRBV27; 9 nucleotides match TRBD1. This clonotype originated in a human donor with alopecia areata. Sequences were derived from CD8+ T cells sorted from blood, sampled at week 4, from a patient treated with tofacitinib. CDR3 sequence: CASSLTGGEGVETQYF. DNA of the CDR3: TGTGCCAGCAGTTTAACAGGGGGCGAAGGGGTAGAGACCCAGTACTTC.